This T cell receptor beta chain was recorded in a study of blood T cell repertoires in COVID-19. In the source study's methods: Counts of nucleated cells, estimated from reference gene primer amplification, were obtained. Using immunoSEQ multiplex PCR, the repertoire was profiled, and TCRdb retains in-frame clones only, with some absent. From that table come the V and J calls and clone size; the DNA was used to work out D and trimming. This table has 57,000 or so clones, about 78% appearing once. V was shortened by 3 bases and J by 5 bases, with 17 bases between the two germline ends. Germline values: CDR1 SGHRS, CDR2 YFSETQ. The CDR3 is 16 amino acids.

This chain connects TRBV5-1 to TRBJ2-2, with D perhaps matching TRBD1 (5 bases). The source material was peripheral blood. The receptor comes from a man between 45 and 60 years old with active or convalescent COVID-19. The CDR3 protein is CASSSGSPLYTGELFF. The CDR3 coding sequence is TGCGCCAGCAGCTCAGGGTCCCCGCTTTATACCGGGGAGCTGTTTTTT.